This T cell receptor (beta chain) is from a study of T cell changes during pregnancy in multiple sclerosis. Germline assignment: CDR1 ENHRY and CDR2 SYGVKD. There are 16 residues in the CDR3. V was cut by 3 bases and J by 3 bases, with 15 bases left in between. TCRdb's table, derived via immunoSEQ multiplex PCR, lists solely in-frame clones and lacks some. The table lists fewer than 85,000 clones, roughly 92% of them singletons. There are a few counts of this clone. Sample: peripheral blood, taken in the first trimester of pregnancy. The chain carries TRBV10-3 and TRBJ1-5; no reliable D call. The source of this sequence is a female donor in good health, enrolled as a control in a pregnancy study. The CDR3 loop is CAISEVVVTNNQPQHF. The CDR3 DNA reads as TGTGCCATCAGTGAAGTTGTGGTGACAAACAATCAGCCCCAGCATTTT.